The 20 T cell receptor beta chains reported below all come from one sample, sequenced in a study of shared clonotypes between healthy human individuals. Assay used: immunoSEQ multiplex PCR; TCRdb lists only in-frame clones, some missing. The data hold 2 million to 2.5 million clones, with nearly 97% observed a single time. Material: naive CD4+ T cells sorted from blood. The subset is: CD45RA+ positively selected. These receptors were taken from a man aged 18 to 35 in good health.

The chain has TRBV5-1 and TRBJ1-2; no reliable D call. This CDR3 is 14 amino acids long. Germline CDR1 and CDR2: SGHRS and YFSETQ. V was trimmed by 7 bases and J by 7 bases, leaving 20 bases between them. CDR3 in amino acids: CASQGDNLGSGYTF. The CDR3 nucleotides are TGCGCCAGCCAAGGCGACAACTTAGGCTCTGGCTACACCTTC. Based on the CDR3 plus reference TRBV5-1 and TRBJ1-2, the full variable domain is KAGVTQTPRYLIKTRGQQVTLSCSPISGHRSVSWYQQTPGQGLQFLFEYFSETQRNKGNFPGRFSGRQFSNSRSEMNVSTLELGDSALYLCASQGDNLGSGYTFGSGTRLTVV.

The rearrangement uses TRBV28 and TRBJ1-6; 9 bases agree with TRBD1. The CDR3 loop spans 15 amino acids. With V trimmed by 5 bases and J by 8 bases, 7 bases remained unmatched. Germline assignment: CDR1 MDHEN and CDR2 SYDVKM. The CDR3, as DNA: TGTGCCAGCAGTCCCCTAAGGACAGGGGATTCACCCCTCCACTTT. Translation: CASSPLRTGDSPLHF.

The chain couples TRBV15 to TRBJ2-3; D is possibly TRBD1 (6 bases). The CDR3 contains 18 residues. Germline assignment: CDR1 LNHNV and CDR2 YYDKDF (reference sequence). With 1 base removed from V and 7 bases from J, the gap between germline ends came to 24 bases. DNA for the CDR3: TGTGCCACCAGCAGAGCCCCGGACAGAAATCGCCACCTCTATACGCAGTATTTT. The encoded protein is CATSRAPDRNRHLYTQYF.

The chain combines TRBV10-1 with TRBJ2-7; tentative D call: TRBD2 (6 bases). This CDR3 is 13 amino acids long. Trimming pared 6 bases from V and 1 base from J, leaving 10 bases between. Germline lookup yields CDR1 WNHNN and CDR2 SYGVQD (reference sequence). CDR3 coding DNA: TGCGCCAGCAGCAAGGGGAGGTCCTACGAGCAGTACTTC. Its protein product is CASSKGRSYEQYF.

This chain links TRBV5-1 with TRBJ1-6; 7 bases match TRBD1. The CDR3 runs 15 residues. V lost 0 bases to trimming and J lost 7 bases; unmatched junction nucleotides: 4. Germline V gives CDR1 SGHRS, CDR2 YFSETQ. The CDR3 protein is CASSLEGQKNSPLHF. The CDR3 nucleotides are TGCGCCAGCAGCTTGGAGGGACAGAAGAATTCACCCCTCCACTTT.

V usage is TRBV29-1 and J usage is TRBJ2-1; maybe TRBD2 (5 bases). CDR3 length: 20 residues. Germline V CDR1 and CDR2: SQVTM, ANQGSEA. The ends were cut back, 1 base at V and 0 bases at J, with 25 bases in the middle. The CDR3 DNA reads as TGCAGCGTTGAAGGGGTCGGACTGTTAGGCCTTCTCAGCTCCTACAATGAGCAGTTCTTC. This translates into CSVEGVGLLGLLSSYNEQFF.

Comments on this clone: The junction differs from germline at one of its ends, possibly a read error. This rearrangement joins TRBV10-1 to TRBJ1-1; a possible D gene is TRBD1 (5 bases). CDR3 length equals 14 residues. Per the germline V gene, CDR1 is WNHNN and CDR2 is SYGVQD (reference sequence). CDR3 nucleotides: TGCGCCAGCAGTGAGTCTCCAGGGAACCCTGAAGCTTTCTTT. This encodes CASSESPGNPEAFF.

The J gene is TRBJ1-4, the V gene TRBV7-2; the D is unclear. The CDR3 extends over 15 amino acids. V lost 1 base to trimming and J lost 8 bases, with 14 bases between them. Germline V lookup: CDR1 SGHTA, CDR2 FQGNSA. The CDR3 loop reads CASSLDGRTPEKLFF. The DNA of the CDR3 is TGTGCCAGCAGCTTAGATGGCCGTACCCCCGAAAAACTGTTTTTT.

The V call is TRBV5-1, the J call TRBJ2-7; the D call may be TRBD1 or TRBD2 (5 bases each). In germline, CDR1 is SGHRS, CDR2 YFSETQ. CDR3 size: 12 residues. V was trimmed by 0 bases and J by 7 bases, leaving 8 bases between them. The CDR3 DNA reads TGCGCCAGCAGCTTGGGGGACGGGGAGCAGTACTTC. It encodes CASSLGDGEQYF.

The chain links TRBV5-1 to TRBJ2-2; D gene uncertain. The CDR3 is 14 amino acids. CDR1 and CDR2 from the germline V gene are SGHRS and YFSETQ. V lost 0 bases and J lost 3, with 6 bases in between. As DNA, the CDR3 is TGCGCCAGCAGCTTGGCCTCCGACACCGGGGAGCTGTTTTTT. Protein product: CASSLASDTGELFF.

This rearrangement joins TRBV5-1 to TRBJ2-1; a possible D gene is TRBD2 (6 bases). CDR1 is SGHRS, CDR2 YFSETQ, per germline. This CDR3 region has 16 residues. The ends were cut back, 0 bases at V and 4 bases at J, with 14 bases in the middle. The CDR3 is CASSLGPHGGYNEQFF. The CDR3 region has the DNA TGCGCCAGCAGCTTGGGGCCCCATGGGGGGTACAATGAGCAGTTCTTC. Combining the CDR3 with reference TRBV5-1 and TRBJ2-1 gives the whole variable domain KAGVTQTPRYLIKTRGQQVTLSCSPISGHRSVSWYQQTPGQGLQFLFEYFSETQRNKGNFPGRFSGRQFSNSRSEMNVSTLELGDSALYLCASSLGPHGGYNEQFFGPGTRLTVL.

J is TRBJ2-3 and V is TRBV10-1; weak D call: TRBD2 (5 bases). The CDR3 spans 12 residues. Trimming stripped 2 bases from V and 9 bases from J, with 9 bases between. Per germline, CDR1 WNHNN and CDR2 SYGVQD (reference sequence). CDR3 DNA: TGCGCCAGCAGTGAGGTTCGAGGGACGCAGTATTTT. Protein: CASSEVRGTQYF.

The genes are TRBV5-1 and TRBJ1-1, with D perhaps matching TRBD1 (6 bases). The CDR3 runs to 15 residues. V was shortened by 4 bases and J by 2 bases, with 15 bases between the two germline ends. Germline V lookup: CDR1 SGHRS, CDR2 YFSETQ. The CDR3 sequence is CASSIAGHPNTEAFF. The CDR3 coding sequence is TGCGCCAGCAGCATTGCGGGACACCCCAACACTGAAGCTTTCTTT.

V is TRBV27 and J is TRBJ1-5; 9 bases align to TRBD1. The V gene end was trimmed by 7 bases and the J gene end by 4 bases; junction bases not matched to a gene: 8. Germline assignment: CDR1 MNHEY and CDR2 SMNVEV (reference sequence). The CDR3 runs 15 residues. For the CDR3, the DNA is TGTGCCAGCACCTTACAGGGGGCAAGTAATCAGCCCCAGCATTTT. Encoded protein: CASTLQGASNQPQHF.

The chain uses TRBV7-9 and TRBJ2-5; D unclear. With 3 bases removed from V and 0 bases from J, the gap between germline ends came to 11 bases. The CDR3 has 15 amino acids. Germline V gene lookup returns CDR1 SEHNR and CDR2 FQNEAQ (reference sequence). The DNA of the CDR3 is TGTGCCAGCAGCTTCATACTCTCGTACCAAGAGACCCAGTACTTC. Its translation is CASSFILSYQETQYF.

The rearrangement uses TRBV7-9 and TRBJ1-2, with no clear D. Trimming left V 5 bases short and J 5 bases short, with 15 bases between. Looked up from germline, CDR1 is SEHNR and CDR2 is FQNEAQ (reference sequence). CDR3 length equals 14 residues. The CDR3 sequence: CASSPMPHLYGYTF. The CDR3 DNA follows: TGTGCCAGCAGCCCCATGCCGCATCTTTATGGCTACACCTTC.

Note on this clone: The same CDR3 also results from other DNA sequences found in this sample. The chain couples TRBV5-1 to TRBJ1-5, with 9 bases aligning to TRBD1. The J segment lost 4 bases and the V segment lost 0 bases, leaving 2 bases of the junction unmatched. Germline values: CDR1 SGHRS, CDR2 YFSETQ. The CDR3 consists of 15 residues. The CDR3 spells CASSLAGQGNQPQHF. Written as DNA, the CDR3 is TGCGCCAGCAGCTTGGCGGGACAGGGAAATCAGCCCCAGCATTTT.

V gene TRBV5-4 combines with J gene TRBJ2-2, with 7 bases lining up with TRBD1. Unmatched junction bases numbered 5, after V lost 4 bases and J lost 2 bases. The CDR3 contains 15 residues. Per germline, CDR1 SGHNT and CDR2 YYREEE (reference sequence). The chain's CDR3 is CASSPTGSNTGELFF. The CDR3 coding sequence is TGTGCCAGCAGCCCGACAGGGAGCAACACCGGGGAGCTGTTTTTT. Together with reference TRBV5-4 and TRBJ2-2, the CDR3 gives the full variable domain: ETGVTQSPTHLIKTRGQQVTLRCSSQSGHNTVSWYQQALGQGPQFIFQYYREEENGRGNFPPRFSGLQFPNYSSELNVNALELDDSALYLCASSPTGSNTGELFFGEGSRLTVL.

V and J are TRBV10-3 and TRBJ2-1, with no clear D. Germline values: CDR1 ENHRY, CDR2 SYGVKD. This CDR3 contains 14 residues. The ends were cut back, 6 bases at V and 0 bases at J, with 9 bases in the middle. The CDR3 spells CAISSGRSYNEQFF. In DNA form, the CDR3 reads TGTGCCATCAGCTCCGGGCGCTCCTACAATGAGCAGTTCTTC.

The chain couples TRBV11-2 to TRBJ2-3; D possibly corresponds to TRBD1 (5 bases). Between the trimmed V and J ends, which lost 4 bases and 2 bases, there was a span of 13 bases. Germline V gene lookup returns CDR1 SGHAT and CDR2 FQNNGV. The CDR3 extends over 15 amino acids. CDR3 in DNA: TGTGCCAGCAGCTCGACCAACAGGCTCACAGATACGCAGTATTTT. Protein: CASSSTNRLTDTQYF.